This TCR beta chain was identified during a study of blood T cell repertoires in COVID-19. Overall study context: The study drew acute and convalescent COVID-19 samples from the United States, Italy and Spain.

Sequencing used immunoSEQ multiplex PCR; TCRdb keeps in-frame clones, though not all of them. The sample lists 95,000 to 150,000 clones, roughly 80% occurring once. Between the trimmed V and J ends, which lost 7 bases and 1 base, there was a span of 13 bases. This CDR3 is built from 14 residues. Germline values: CDR1 ENHRY, CDR2 SYGVKD. The sequencing input was peripheral blood. The chain carries TRBV10-3 and TRBJ1-2; D call uncertain. The sequence was obtained from a human donor in a cohort sampled during active COVID-19. The chain's CDR3 is CAIIGGSDNYGYTF. The CDR3 DNA is TGTGCCATCATTGGAGGGTCAGATAACTATGGCTACACCTTC.